This T cell receptor (beta chain) stems from a study of T cells after yellow fever vaccination. Study outcomes and limitations: CD4 and CD8 compartments shared a small share of clonotypes, likely from convergent recombination.

This clonotype occurred many times. Antigen specificity is unknown. After removal of 8 bases from V and 3 bases from J, the junction contained 7 bases not matched to a gene. CDR3 length equals 15 residues. Looked up from germline, CDR1 is ENHRY and CDR2 is SYGVKD. TCRdb processed the 5' RACE reads anew with MiXCR; each CDR3 protein has one entry. The data show 95,000 to 150,000 distinct CDR3 sequences, approximately 7% seen once. The chain uses TRBV10-3 and TRBJ1-1, with 12 bases fitting TRBD1. The sample here was CD4+ T cells sorted from PBMCs, taken more than 8 days after the first yellow fever vaccination. The clonotype was recovered from a young man who received the YFV17D yellow fever vaccine. The DNA of the CDR3 is TGTGCCATCCTGGGACAGGGGGCCGAGGACACTGAAGCTTTCTTT. This codes for CAILGQGAEDTEAFF.